The rows below give T cell receptor beta chains drawn from one sample of a study of blood T cells in healthy people across ages. MiXCR was run by TCRdb on the 5' RACE reads, yielding one entry per CDR3 protein. The data hold 600,000 or so distinct CDR3 sequences, with 25% to 35% observed a single time. The sample taken for sequencing was blood. Every receptor here comes from a woman aged 80 or over in good health. The CDR3 runs from the conserved cysteine through the conserved F or W. The D gene is left open where the match is weak. Clone size, where shown, is once, few, many, or a class for clones that have expanded.

j_call cdr3_length clone_size d_call v_call cdr3_nt cdr3_aa
TRBJ2-4 17 many TRBD2 TRBV20-1 TGCAGTGCTAGGCCGAGCGGGGGGGCCGAGGCCAAAAACATTCAGTACTTC CSARPSGGAEAKNIQYF
TRBJ1-5 14 NA NA TRBV29-1 TGCAGCGTTGGCGGGGGGAATGGCAATCAGCCCCAGCATTTT CSVGGGNGNQPQHF
TRBJ2-3 15 many TRBD2 TRBV7-6 TGTGCCAGCAGCGCTGGACTAGCGGGCACAGATACGCAGTATTTT CASSAGLAGTDTQYF
TRBJ2-1 17 NA TRBD1 TRBV11-2 TGTGCCAGCAGCTTTTTCGGGACAGGGGGCTCCTACAATGAGCAGTTCTTC CASSFFGTGGSYNEQFF
TRBJ2-1 15 many TRBD2 TRBV7-9 TGTGCCAGCAGCTCTAGCGGGGGGTTGGTTAATGAGCAGTTCTTC CASSSSGGLVNEQFF
TRBJ2-3 17 NA TRBD2 TRBV6-6 TGTGCCAGCAGTCCTAGCGGGAGGAGATCCACCTCTAATACGCAGTATTTT CASSPSGRRSTSNTQYF
TRBJ2-7 15 few NA TRBV5-1 TGCGCCAGCAGCTTGGATGGACAGTCCATCTACGAGCAGTACTTC CASSLDGQSIYEQYF
TRBJ1-5 16 many TRBD1 TRBV7-2 TGTGCCAGCAGCGGTACAGGGGGAGGTAGCAATCAGCCCCAGCATTTT CASSGTGGGSNQPQHF
TRBJ2-1 16 NA NA TRBV6-1 TGTGCCAGCAGGGGGTGGGGCACGAGCTCCCCAAATGAGCAGTTCTTC CASRGWGTSSPNEQFF
TRBJ1-1 14 NA NA TRBV9 TGTGCCAGCAGCTCCCGTGCGGACTACACTGAAGCTTTCTTT CASSSRADYTEAFF
TRBJ1-2 13 NA NA TRBV7-2 TGTGCCAGCAGCTCCCCGACCCACTATGGCTACACCTTC CASSSPTHYGYTF
TRBJ2-1 17 many TRBD2 TRBV5-6 TGTGCCAGCAGCTTGGCCGGCGGGGGGCCCCCCTACAATGAGCAGTTCTTC CASSLAGGGPPYNEQFF
TRBJ2-4 15 many NA TRBV3-1 TGTGCCAGCAGCCAGGCCTCTCTAGCCAAAAACATTCAGTACTTC CASSQASLAKNIQYF
TRBJ2-3 15 NA NA TRBV4-3 TGCGCCAGCAGCCAGGGTGCGAGCTCGCAGCATACGCAGTATTTT CASSQGASSQHTQYF
TRBJ1-6 13 NA TRBD1 TRBV12-3/TRBV12-4 TGTGCCAGTCGACAGGGAGGTGGTGCACCCCTCCACTTT CASRQGGGAPLHF
TRBJ2-3 16 many NA TRBV24-1 TGTGCCACCAGTGAGTCGGACAGACCCGCCCGGGATACGCAGTATTTT CATSESDRPARDTQYF
TRBJ2-7 18 many NA TRBV6-5 TGTGCCAGCAGTTACCCCCAAAGCAGGATCCAAGGGGCCTACGAGCAGTACTTC CASSYPQSRIQGAYEQYF
TRBJ1-1 12 NA TRBD1 TRBV5-1 TGCGCCAGCAGCTTGACAGGGGGCGTAGCTTTCTTT CASSLTGGVAFF
TRBJ2-1 15 many TRBD2 TRBV7-8 TGTGCCAGCAGCTTAGGCGGGGGGCGTCGCAATGAGCAGTTCTTC CASSLGGGRRNEQFF
TRBJ1-2 14 many NA TRBV12-3/TRBV12-4 TGTGCCAGCAGGATTGGGCTTTCTAACTATGGCTACACCTTC CASRIGLSNYGYTF
TRBJ2-1 20 NA TRBD2 TRBV20-1 TGCAGTGCTAGAAGAGAATTTGGGACTCTAGCGGGAGTCTCCTACAATGAGCAGTTCTTC CSARREFGTLAGVSYNEQFF
TRBJ2-2 16 NA TRBD1 TRBV6-6 TGTGCCAGCAGCCTCCGGGACAGGGTATCCCCCGGGGAGCTGTTTTTT CASSLRDRVSPGELFF
TRBJ2-7 11 NA NA TRBV20-1 TGCAGTGCTAGCAACCAATACGAGCAGTACTTC CSASNQYEQYF
TRBJ2-1 14 many TRBD1 TRBV12-3/TRBV12-4 TGTGCCAGCAGGGCCGGGACAGAATACAATGAGCAGTTCTTC CASRAGTEYNEQFF
TRBJ2-5 16 many NA TRBV4-1 TGCGCCAGCAGCCAAAGAGAGGGGGGGGGACGAGAGACCCAGTACTTC CASSQREGGGRETQYF
TRBJ2-7 14 NA TRBD2 TRBV5-1 TGCGCCAGCAGACTAGCGGGGGGGCCTCACGAGCAGTACTTC CASRLAGGPHEQYF
TRBJ2-7 13 many TRBD1 TRBV5-1 TGCGCCAGCATCGGACAGGGTAGGGGCGAGCAGTACTTC CASIGQGRGEQYF
TRBJ2-5 14 many TRBD1 TRBV11-2 TGTGCCAGCAGCCCCTTGACAGGGCAAGAGACCCAGTACTTC CASSPLTGQETQYF
TRBJ1-2 14 many NA TRBV6-1 TGTGCCAGCAGTGAATCGGCAGGGGTGCATGGCTACACCTTC CASSESAGVHGYTF
TRBJ2-3 15 NA NA TRBV15 TGTGCCACCAGCAGAGTAAGCGGTAGCACAGATACGCAGTATTTT CATSRVSGSTDTQYF
TRBJ1-6 13 NA NA TRBV7-2 TGTGCCAGCAGCACACCCGGGGGCGGTCCCCTCCACTTT CASSTPGGGPLHF
TRBJ1-2 14 many NA TRBV2 TGTGCCAGCAGTGTACAGGGACTCAACTATGGCTACACCTTC CASSVQGLNYGYTF
TRBJ1-1 11 NA NA TRBV28 TGTGCCGGCAGTTCTCCGCGAGGAGCTTTCTTT CAGSSPRGAFF
TRBJ2-7 12 NA TRBD2 TRBV20-1 TGCAGTGCTAGGCGGGAGAGTTACGAGCAGTACTTC CSARRESYEQYF
TRBJ2-5 17 many NA TRBV9 TGTGCCAGCAGCGTAGGACACGGGGCAGGGATCCAAGAGACCCAGTACTTC CASSVGHGAGIQETQYF
TRBJ2-5 15 NA TRBD1 TRBV29-1 TGCAGCGTCCGCCCCGGTGGGACAGGGGCAGAGACCCAGTACTTC CSVRPGGTGAETQYF
TRBJ2-3 16 many TRBD2 TRBV20-1 TGCAGTGCCCAGCAGAACTTAGCGGGGGGCGCAGATACGCAGTATTTT CSAQQNLAGGADTQYF
TRBJ2-7 14 few NA TRBV20-1 TGCAGTGCTAGAGATACGGGGGGCGTACACGAGCAGTACTTC CSARDTGGVHEQYF
TRBJ2-1 12 once NA TRBV9 TGTGCCAGCAGCGTCGGCGTATATGAGCAGTTCTTC CASSVGVYEQFF
TRBJ1-5 13 NA NA TRBV2 TGTGCCAGCAAGGGCGGGAGCAATCAGCCCCAGCATTTT CASKGGSNQPQHF
TRBJ1-4 14 NA NA TRBV5-1 TGCGCCAGCAGCTTGGCTCCGGGGATTGAAAAACTGTTTTTT CASSLAPGIEKLFF
TRBJ2-3 16 many TRBD1 TRBV10-2 TGCGCCAGCAGTGAGCGGAGACAGGGCAGGTCAGATACGCAGTATTTT CASSERRQGRSDTQYF
TRBJ2-2 13 many TRBD1 TRBV10-3 TGTGCCATCGGGCAGGGGGCTTCCGGGGAGCTGTTTTTT CAIGQGASGELFF
TRBJ2-1 15 many NA TRBV18 TGTGCCAGCTCAGTCAAGTCCGGGGCCTTCAATGAGCAGTTCTTC CASSVKSGAFNEQFF
TRBJ1-2 15 NA NA TRBV15 TGTGCCACCGGCAGAGGCAACGCAGGACTCTATGGCTACACCTTC CATGRGNAGLYGYTF
TRBJ1-3 15 once TRBD1 TRBV7-2 TGTGCCAGCAGCTTAGGCAGGGGGGCTGGAAACACCATATATTTT CASSLGRGAGNTIYF
TRBJ2-1 12 NA NA TRBV9 TGTGCCAGCAGCGCCTCTCAAGAGACCCAGTTCTTC CASSASQETQFF
TRBJ2-7 16 many NA TRBV7-9 TGTGCCAGCAGCGGCTTCCTGAGCGGTTCTGCTAACGAGCAGTACTTC CASSGFLSGSANEQYF
TRBJ1-2 12 once NA TRBV30 TGTGCCTGGAGATCACAGGGATATGGCTACACCTTC CAWRSQGYGYTF
TRBJ2-7 14 NA TRBD2 TRBV5-1 TGCGCCAGCAGCTTCGGCCTAGCGGGAGACGAGCAGTACTTC CASSFGLAGDEQYF
TRBJ2-5 17 NA TRBD2 TRBV5-1 TGCGCCAGCAGCCCGACCATACTAGCGGGGGGTAAAGAGACCCAGTACTTC CASSPTILAGGKETQYF
TRBJ1-1 15 many TRBD1 TRBV7-2 TGTGCCAGCAGCTTAGTGGACCAGGGGGGCACTGAAGCTTTCTTT CASSLVDQGGTEAFF
TRBJ2-1 15 many NA TRBV15 TGTGCCACCAACCCCCGGGAAGGGTGGATGAATGAGCAGTTCTTC CATNPREGWMNEQFF
TRBJ2-4 12 NA NA TRBV20-1 TGCAGTGTTTCTTCACAGCCCCGGGAGCAGTACTTC CSVSSQPREQYF
TRBJ2-6 18 many TRBD1 TRBV6-5 TGTGCCAGCAGTTACAGGGGACAGGGGTGGACTGGGGCCAACGTCCTGACTTTC CASSYRGQGWTGANVLTF